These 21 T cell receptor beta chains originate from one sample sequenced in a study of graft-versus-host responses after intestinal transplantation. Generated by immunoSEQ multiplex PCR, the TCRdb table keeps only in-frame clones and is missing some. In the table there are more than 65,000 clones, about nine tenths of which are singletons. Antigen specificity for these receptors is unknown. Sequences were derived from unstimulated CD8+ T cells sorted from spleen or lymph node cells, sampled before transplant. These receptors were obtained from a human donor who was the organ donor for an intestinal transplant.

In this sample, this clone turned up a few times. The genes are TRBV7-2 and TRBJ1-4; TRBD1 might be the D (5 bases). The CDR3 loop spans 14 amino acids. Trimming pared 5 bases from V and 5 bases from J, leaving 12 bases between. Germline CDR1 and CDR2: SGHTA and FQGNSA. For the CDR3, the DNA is TGTGCCAGCAGCGAGACAGCCGTCAATGAAAAACTGTTTTTT. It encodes CASSETAVNEKLFF.

CDR3 bases: TGCGCCAGCAGCCACGGCTCGGGGGAAGCTTTCTTT. Translation gives CASSHGSGEAFF. This chain connects TRBV4-3 to TRBJ1-1; D is ambiguous. Germline V lookup: CDR1 LGHNA, CDR2 YSLEER. This CDR3 region has 12 residues. V dropped 3 bases and J dropped 8 bases, with 10 bases sitting between them.

The CDR3 loop reads CASRSRDSHYEQYF. The CDR3 nucleotides are TGTGCCAGTAGGTCCCGGGACAGCCACTACGAGCAGTACTTC. The gene calls are TRBV19 and TRBJ2-7, with 7 positions matching TRBD1. V was clipped by 6 bases and J by 3 bases; unmatched bases: 8. The CDR3 is made up of 14 amino acids. CDR1 is LNHDA, CDR2 SQIVND, per germline (reference sequence). Variable domain in full (rest from reference TRBV19 and TRBJ2-7): DGGITQSPKYLFRKEGQNVTLSCEQNLNHDAMYWYRQDPGQGLRLIYYSQIVNDFQKGDIAEGYSVSREKKESFPLTVTSAQKNPTAFYLCASRSRDSHYEQYFGPGTRLTVT.

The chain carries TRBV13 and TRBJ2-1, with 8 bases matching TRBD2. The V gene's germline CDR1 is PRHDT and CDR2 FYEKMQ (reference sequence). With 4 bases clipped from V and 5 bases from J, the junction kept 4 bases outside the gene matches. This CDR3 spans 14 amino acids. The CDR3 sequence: CASSSGTSDNEQFF. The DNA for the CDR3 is TGTGCCAGCAGCTCCGGGACTAGTGACAATGAGCAGTTCTTC.

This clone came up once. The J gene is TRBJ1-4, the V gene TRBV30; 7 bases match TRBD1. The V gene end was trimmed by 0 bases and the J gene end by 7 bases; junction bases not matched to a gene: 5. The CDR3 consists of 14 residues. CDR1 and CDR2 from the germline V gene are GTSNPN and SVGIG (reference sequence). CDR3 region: CAWSVRQGGEKLFF. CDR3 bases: TGTGCCTGGAGTGTACGTCAGGGGGGTGAAAAACTGTTTTTT.

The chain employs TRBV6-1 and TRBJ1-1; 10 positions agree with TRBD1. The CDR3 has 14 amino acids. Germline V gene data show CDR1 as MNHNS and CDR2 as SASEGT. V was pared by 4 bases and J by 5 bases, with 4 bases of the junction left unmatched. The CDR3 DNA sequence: TGTGCCAGCAGTGGAGGACAGGGGGGGACTGAAGCTTTCTTT. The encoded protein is CASSGGQGGTEAFF.

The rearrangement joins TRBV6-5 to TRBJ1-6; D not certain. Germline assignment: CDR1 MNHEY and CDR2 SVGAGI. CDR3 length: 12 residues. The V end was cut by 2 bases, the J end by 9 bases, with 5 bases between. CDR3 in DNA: TGTGCCAGCAGTTACCCAATTTCACCCCTCCACTTT. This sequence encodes CASSYPISPLHF.

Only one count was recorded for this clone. CDR3 in DNA: TGTGCCAGCAGTCCTACCCGGGACTATGGTGATACGCAGTATTTT. Residues: CASSPTRDYGDTQYF. This chain joins TRBV27 and TRBJ2-3, with 7 bases fitting TRBD2. This CDR3 region has 15 residues. V lost 5 bases, J lost 6 bases, and 11 bases stayed unmatched. Germline V gene data show CDR1 as MNHEY and CDR2 as SMNVEV (reference sequence).

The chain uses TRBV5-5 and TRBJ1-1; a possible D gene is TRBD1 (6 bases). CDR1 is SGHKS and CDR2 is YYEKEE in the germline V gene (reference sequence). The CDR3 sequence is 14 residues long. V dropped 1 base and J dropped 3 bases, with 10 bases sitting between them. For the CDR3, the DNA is TGTGCCAGCAGCTTGCAGGGGCCCTACACTGAAGCTTTCTTT. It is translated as CASSLQGPYTEAFF.

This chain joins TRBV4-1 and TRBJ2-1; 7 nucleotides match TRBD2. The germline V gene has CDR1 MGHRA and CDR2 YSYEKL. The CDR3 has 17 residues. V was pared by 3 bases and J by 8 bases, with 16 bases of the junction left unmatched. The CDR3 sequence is CASSHPRAGSPLDEQFF. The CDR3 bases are TGCGCCAGCAGCCATCCCCGAGCGGGATCCCCGCTGGATGAGCAGTTCTTC.

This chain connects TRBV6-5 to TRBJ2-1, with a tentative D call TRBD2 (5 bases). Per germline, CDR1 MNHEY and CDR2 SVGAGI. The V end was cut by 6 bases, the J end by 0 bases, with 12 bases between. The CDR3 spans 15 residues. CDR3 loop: CASREGHSSYNEQFF. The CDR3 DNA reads TGTGCCAGCAGAGAGGGCCATAGCTCCTACAATGAGCAGTTCTTC.

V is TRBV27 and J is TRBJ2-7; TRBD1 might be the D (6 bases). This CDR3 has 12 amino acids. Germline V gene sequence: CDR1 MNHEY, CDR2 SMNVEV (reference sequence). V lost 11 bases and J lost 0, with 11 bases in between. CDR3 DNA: TGTGCCCCAGGGGCTCCCTCCTACGAGCAGTACTTC. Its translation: CAPGAPSYEQYF.

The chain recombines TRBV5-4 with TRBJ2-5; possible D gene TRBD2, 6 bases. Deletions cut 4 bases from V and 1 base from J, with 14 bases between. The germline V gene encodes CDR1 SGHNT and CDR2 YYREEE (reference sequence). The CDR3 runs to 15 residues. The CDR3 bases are TGTGCCAGCAGCCTAACTTTAGCGGCCCAAGAGACCCAGTACTTC. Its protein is CASSLTLAAQETQYF. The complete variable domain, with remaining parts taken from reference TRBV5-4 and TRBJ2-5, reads ETGVTQSPTHLIKTRGQQVTLRCSSQSGHNTVSWYQQALGQGPQFIFQYYREEENGRGNFPPRFSGLQFPNYSSELNVNALELDDSALYLCASSLTLAAQETQYFGPGTRLLVL.

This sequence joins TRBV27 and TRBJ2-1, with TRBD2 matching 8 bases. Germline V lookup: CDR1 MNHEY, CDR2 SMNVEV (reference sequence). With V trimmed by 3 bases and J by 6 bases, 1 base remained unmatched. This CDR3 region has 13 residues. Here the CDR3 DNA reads TGTGCCAGCAGTTTTCGGGGGGGCAATGAGCAGTTCTTC. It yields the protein CASSFRGGNEQFF.

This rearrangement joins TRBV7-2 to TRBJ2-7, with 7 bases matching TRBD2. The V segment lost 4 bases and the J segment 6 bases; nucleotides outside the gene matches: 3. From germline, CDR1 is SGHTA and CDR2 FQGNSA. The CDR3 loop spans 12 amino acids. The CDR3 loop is CASSWGGSEQYF. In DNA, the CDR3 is TGTGCCAGCAGCTGGGGGGGGAGCGAGCAGTACTTC.

The CDR3 DNA is TGTGCCAGCAGCGCCGGGACAGGGGGCTACAATGAGCAGTTCTTC. Amino acid sequence: CASSAGTGGYNEQFF. The V call is TRBV6-5, the J call TRBJ2-1; 11 bases fit TRBD1. V lost 6 bases, J lost 3 bases, and 4 bases stayed unmatched. From germline, CDR1 is MNHEY and CDR2 SVGAGI. CDR3 length equals 15 residues.

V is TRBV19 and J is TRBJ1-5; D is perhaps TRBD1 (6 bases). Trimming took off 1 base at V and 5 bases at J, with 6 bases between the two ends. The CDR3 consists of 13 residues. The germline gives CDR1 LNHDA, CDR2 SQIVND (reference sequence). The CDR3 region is CASSIGGHQPQHF. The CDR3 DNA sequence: TGTGCCAGTAGTATAGGGGGGCATCAGCCCCAGCATTTT.

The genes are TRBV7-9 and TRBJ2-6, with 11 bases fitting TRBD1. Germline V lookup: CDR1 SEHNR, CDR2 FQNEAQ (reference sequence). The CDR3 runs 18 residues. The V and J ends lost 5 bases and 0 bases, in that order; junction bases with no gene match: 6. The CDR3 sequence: CASSPRDRGDSGANVLTF. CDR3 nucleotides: TGTGCCAGCAGCCCCCGGGACAGGGGGGACTCTGGGGCCAACGTCCTGACTTTC.

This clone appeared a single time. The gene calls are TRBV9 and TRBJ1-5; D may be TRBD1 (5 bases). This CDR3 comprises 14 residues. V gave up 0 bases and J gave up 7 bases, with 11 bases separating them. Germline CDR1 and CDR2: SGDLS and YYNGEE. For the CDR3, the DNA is TGTGCCAGCAGCGTAGCGGGGGAGGGGCAGCCCCAGCATTTT. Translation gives CASSVAGEGQPQHF.

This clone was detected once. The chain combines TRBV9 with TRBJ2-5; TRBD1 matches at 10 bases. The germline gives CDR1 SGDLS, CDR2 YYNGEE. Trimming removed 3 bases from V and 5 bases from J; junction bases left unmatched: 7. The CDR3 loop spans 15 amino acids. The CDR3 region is CASSATGQGWETQYF. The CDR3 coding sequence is TGTGCCAGCAGCGCCACGGGACAGGGGTGGGAGACCCAGTACTTC.

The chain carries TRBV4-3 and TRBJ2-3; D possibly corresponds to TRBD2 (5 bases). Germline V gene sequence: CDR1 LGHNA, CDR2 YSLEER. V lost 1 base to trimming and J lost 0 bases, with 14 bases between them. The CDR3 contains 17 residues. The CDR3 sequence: CASSQVMTIPSTDTQYF. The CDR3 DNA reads TGCGCCAGCAGCCAAGTCATGACTATCCCTAGCACAGATACGCAGTATTTT.